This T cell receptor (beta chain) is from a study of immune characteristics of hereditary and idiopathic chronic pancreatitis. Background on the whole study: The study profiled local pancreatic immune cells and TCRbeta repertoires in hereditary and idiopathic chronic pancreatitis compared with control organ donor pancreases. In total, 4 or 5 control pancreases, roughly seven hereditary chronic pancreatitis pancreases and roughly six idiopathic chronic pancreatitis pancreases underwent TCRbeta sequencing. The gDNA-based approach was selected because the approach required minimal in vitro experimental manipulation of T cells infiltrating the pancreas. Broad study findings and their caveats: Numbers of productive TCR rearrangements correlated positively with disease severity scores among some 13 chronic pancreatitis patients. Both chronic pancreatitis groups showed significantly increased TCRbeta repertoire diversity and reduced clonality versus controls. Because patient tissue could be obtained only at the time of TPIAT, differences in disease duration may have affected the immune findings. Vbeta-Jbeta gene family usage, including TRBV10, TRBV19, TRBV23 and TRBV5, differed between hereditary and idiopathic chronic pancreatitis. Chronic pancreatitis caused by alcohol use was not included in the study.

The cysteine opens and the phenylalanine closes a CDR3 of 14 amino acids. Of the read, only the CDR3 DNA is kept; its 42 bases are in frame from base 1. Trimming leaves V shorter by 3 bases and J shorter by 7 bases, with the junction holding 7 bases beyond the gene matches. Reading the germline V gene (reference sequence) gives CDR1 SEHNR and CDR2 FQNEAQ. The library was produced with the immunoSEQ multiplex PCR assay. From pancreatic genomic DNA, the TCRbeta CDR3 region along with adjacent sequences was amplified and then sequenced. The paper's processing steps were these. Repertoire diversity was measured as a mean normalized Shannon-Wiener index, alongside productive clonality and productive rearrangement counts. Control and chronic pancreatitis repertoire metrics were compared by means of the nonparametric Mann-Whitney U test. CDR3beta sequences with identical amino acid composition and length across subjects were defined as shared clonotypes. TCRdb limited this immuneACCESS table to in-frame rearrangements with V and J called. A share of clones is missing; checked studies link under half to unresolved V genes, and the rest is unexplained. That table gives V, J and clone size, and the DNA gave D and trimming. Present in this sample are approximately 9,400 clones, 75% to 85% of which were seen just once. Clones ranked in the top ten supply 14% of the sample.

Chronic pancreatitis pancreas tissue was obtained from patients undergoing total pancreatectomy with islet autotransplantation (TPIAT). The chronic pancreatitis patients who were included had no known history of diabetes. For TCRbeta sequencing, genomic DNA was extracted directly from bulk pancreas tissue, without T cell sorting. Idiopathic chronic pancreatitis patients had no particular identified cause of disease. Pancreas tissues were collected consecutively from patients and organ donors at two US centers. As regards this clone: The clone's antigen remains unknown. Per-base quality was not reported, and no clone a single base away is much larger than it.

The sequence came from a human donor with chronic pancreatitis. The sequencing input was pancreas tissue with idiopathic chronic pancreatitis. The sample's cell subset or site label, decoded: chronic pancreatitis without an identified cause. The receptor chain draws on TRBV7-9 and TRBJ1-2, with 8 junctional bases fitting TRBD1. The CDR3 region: CASSFGTGTSGYTF. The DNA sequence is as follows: TGTGCCAGCAGCTTCGGGACAGGAACCTCTGGCTACACCTTC.